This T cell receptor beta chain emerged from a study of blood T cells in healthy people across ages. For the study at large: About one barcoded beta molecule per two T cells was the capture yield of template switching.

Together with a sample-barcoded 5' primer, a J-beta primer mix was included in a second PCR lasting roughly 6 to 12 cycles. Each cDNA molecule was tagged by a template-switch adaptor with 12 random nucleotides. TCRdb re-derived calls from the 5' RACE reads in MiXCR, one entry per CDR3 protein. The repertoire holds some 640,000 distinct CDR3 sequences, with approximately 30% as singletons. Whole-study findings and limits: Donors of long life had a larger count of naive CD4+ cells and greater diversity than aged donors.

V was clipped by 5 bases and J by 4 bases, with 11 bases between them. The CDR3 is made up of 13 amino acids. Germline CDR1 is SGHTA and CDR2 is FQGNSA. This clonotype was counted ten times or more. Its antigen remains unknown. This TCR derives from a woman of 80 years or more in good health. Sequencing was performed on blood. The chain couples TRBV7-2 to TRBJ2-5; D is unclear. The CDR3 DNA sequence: TGTGCCAGCAGCCTCCGGGCAATAGAGACCCAGTACTTC. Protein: CASSLRAIETQYF.